This T cell receptor beta chain was identified in a study of blood T cells in healthy people across ages. Study outcomes and limitations: With naive T cell percentage, TCR beta diversity showed a strong correlation. It was the long-lived donors that had more naive CD4+ cells and higher diversity than aged donors.

A second PCR of 7 to 11 cycles used a sample-barcoded 5' primer and a J-beta primer mix. Each CDR3 protein is one row after TCRdb ran MiXCR on the 5' RACE reads. The sample carries around 1.5 million distinct CDR3 sequences, approximately 42% recorded once. Only a few counts were recorded for this clonotype. Its antigen is not identified. This CDR3 comprises 14 residues. After removal of 4 bases from V and 4 bases from J, the junction contained 4 bases not matched to a gene. Germline values: CDR1 MNHEY, CDR2 SVGEGT. In each sample, at least 7 million PBMCs were isolated. Sequences were obtained from blood. This receptor was taken from a woman under 30 in good health. The chain couples TRBV6-2 or TRBV6-3 to TRBJ2-3, with TRBD2 matching over 8 bases. The CDR3, as DNA: TGTGCCAGCAGTTCCCGGGGGGGTGCAGATACGCAGTATTTT. Translated, it gives CASSSRGGADTQYF.